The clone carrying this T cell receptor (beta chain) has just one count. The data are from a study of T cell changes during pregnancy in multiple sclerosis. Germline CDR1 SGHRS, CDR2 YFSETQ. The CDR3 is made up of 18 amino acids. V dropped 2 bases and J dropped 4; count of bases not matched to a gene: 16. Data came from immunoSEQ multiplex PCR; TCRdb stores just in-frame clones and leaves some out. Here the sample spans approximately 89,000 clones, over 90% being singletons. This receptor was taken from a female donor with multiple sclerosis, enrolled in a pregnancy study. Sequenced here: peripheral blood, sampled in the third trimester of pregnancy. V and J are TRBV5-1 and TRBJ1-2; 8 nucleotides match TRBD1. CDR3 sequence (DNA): TGCGCCAGCAGCTTTGGACAGGGTCGGCTAACGGGGGCCTATGGCTACACCTTC. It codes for CASSFGQGRLTGAYGYTF.